This TCR beta chain was documented in a study of glioma-infiltrating T cells after dendritic cell vaccination. This sample's time point: after dendritic cell vaccination, including at tumor progression/relapse. The CDR3 extends over 14 amino acids. V shed 3 bases, J shed 6 bases, and the junction held 6 bases outside the gene matches. CDR1 SGHRS and CDR2 YFSETQ come from the germline V gene. The data were produced by immunoSEQ multiplex PCR, yet TCRdb's version contains in-frame clones alone and is incomplete. Of tens of thousands of clones in the sample, about 83% were seen once. V and J are TRBV5-1 and TRBJ1-2, with 9 bases that match TRBD1. The specimen was blood, collected after dendritic cell vaccination. The source is a human donor with glioblastoma. CDR3 sequence (DNA): TGCGCCAGCAGCTATCTCCGGGACAGGGATGGCTACACCTTC. This sequence encodes CASSYLRDRDGYTF.